A single T cell receptor beta chain is shown here with its context. Its antigen is unidentified. Investigators spread the genomic DNA of each subset evenly over several immunoSEQ plates. The authors' processing: ImmunoSEQ gave junction-only sequences without quality scores, so filtering differed. Libraries were prepared by immunoSEQ multiplex PCR; TCRdb keeps only in-frame clonotypes and omits some of them. For V, J and clone size, that table is used; D and trimming come from the DNA. The table has about 480,000 clones, 79% seen once; the top ten hold over 10%. The germline CDR1 and CDR2 sequences are SGHRS and YFSETQ. The CDR3 is 15 amino acids. The ends were cut back, 5 bases at V and 7 bases at J, with 19 bases in the middle. This specimen belongs to a study of shared clonotypes between healthy human individuals. Study-level points and caveats: Sampling included only blood; tissue repertoires likely differ.

Sequencing was performed on PBMCs. The receptor comes from a woman in her 40s in good health. Some clones in this sample may be carry-over from other donors' samples. V is TRBV5-1 and J is TRBJ2-1; a weak D match, TRBD2 (6 bases). Written as DNA, the CDR3 is TGCGCCAGCAGTTATCTCGGGGGAGAAGTAAATGAGCAGTTCTTC. Protein: CASSYLGGEVNEQFF.